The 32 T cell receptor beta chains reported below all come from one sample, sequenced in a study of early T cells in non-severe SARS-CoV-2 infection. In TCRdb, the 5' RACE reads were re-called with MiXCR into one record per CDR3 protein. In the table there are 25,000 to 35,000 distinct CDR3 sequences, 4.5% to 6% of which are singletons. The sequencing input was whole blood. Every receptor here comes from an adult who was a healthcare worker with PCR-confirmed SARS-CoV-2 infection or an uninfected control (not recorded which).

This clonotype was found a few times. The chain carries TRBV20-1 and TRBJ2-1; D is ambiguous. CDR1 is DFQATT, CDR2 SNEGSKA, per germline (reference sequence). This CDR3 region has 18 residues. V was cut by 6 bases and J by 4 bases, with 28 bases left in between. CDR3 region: CSARRKQSYSLYYNEQFF. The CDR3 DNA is TGCAGTGCGAGGAGAAAACAGTCATATTCCCTGTATTACAATGAGCAGTTCTTC.

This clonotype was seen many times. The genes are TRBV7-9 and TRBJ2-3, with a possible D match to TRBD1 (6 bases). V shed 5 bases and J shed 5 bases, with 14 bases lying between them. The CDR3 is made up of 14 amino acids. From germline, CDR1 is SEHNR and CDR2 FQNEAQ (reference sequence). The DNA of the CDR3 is TGTGCCAGCAGCCGGGACACCTTAGTAGATACGCAGTATTTT. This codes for CASSRDTLVDTQYF.

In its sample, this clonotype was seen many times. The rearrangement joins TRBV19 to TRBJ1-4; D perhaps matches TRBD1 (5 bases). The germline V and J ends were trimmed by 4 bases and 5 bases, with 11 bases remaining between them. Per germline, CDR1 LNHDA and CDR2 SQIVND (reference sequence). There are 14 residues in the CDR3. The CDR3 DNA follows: TGTGCCAGTAGTACGACAGAACTAAATGAAAAACTGTTTTTT. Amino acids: CASSTTELNEKLFF.

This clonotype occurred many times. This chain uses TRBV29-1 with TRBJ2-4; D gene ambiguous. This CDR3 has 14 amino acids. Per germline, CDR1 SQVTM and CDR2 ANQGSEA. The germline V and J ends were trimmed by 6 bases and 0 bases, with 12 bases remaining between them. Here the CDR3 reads CSVGSTAAKNIQYF. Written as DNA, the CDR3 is TGCAGCGTAGGTAGCACAGCAGCCAAAAACATTCAGTACTTC. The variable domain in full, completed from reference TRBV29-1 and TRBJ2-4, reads SAVISQKPSRDICQRGTSLTIQCQVDSQVTMMFWYRQQPGQSLTLIATANQGSEATYESGFVIDKFPISRPNLTFSTLTVSNMSPEDSSIYLCSVGSTAAKNIQYFGAGTRLSVL.

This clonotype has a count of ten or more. For the CDR3, the DNA is TGTGCCAGCAGCTTCGCGTGGAGCTCCTACAATGAGCAGTTCTTC. This codes for CASSFAWSSYNEQFF. This chain links TRBV7-9 with TRBJ2-1; D uncertain. In germline, CDR1 is SEHNR, CDR2 FQNEAQ (reference sequence). The CDR3 has 15 residues. The V and J ends lost 3 bases and 0 bases respectively, with 9 bases between them.

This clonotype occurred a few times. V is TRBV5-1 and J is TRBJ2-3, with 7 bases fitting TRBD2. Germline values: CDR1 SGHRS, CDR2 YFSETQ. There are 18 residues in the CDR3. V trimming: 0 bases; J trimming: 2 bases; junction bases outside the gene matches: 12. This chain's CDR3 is CASSLELVASGNTDTQYF. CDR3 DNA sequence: TGCGCCAGCAGCTTGGAATTGGTGGCTAGCGGTAACACAGATACGCAGTATTTT.

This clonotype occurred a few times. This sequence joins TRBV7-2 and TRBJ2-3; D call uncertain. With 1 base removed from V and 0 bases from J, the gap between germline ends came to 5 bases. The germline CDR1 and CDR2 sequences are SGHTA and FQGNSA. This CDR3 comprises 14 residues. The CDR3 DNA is TGTGCCAGCAGCTTAGGAATAAGCACAGATACGCAGTATTTT. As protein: CASSLGISTDTQYF. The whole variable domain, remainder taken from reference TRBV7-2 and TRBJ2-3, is GAGVSQSPSNKVTEKGKDVELRCDPISGHTALYWYRQSLGQGLEFLIYFQGNSAPDKSGLPSDRFSAERTGGSVSTLTIQRTQQEDSAVYLCASSLGISTDTQYFGPGTRLTVL.

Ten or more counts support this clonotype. The CDR3 nucleotides read TGTGCCAGCAGCGTAGGGGTGCGATTGGGGTACAATGAGCAGTTCTTC. Its protein is CASSVGVRLGYNEQFF. The J gene is TRBJ2-1, the V gene TRBV9; D is uncertain. V gave up 0 bases and J gave up 4 bases, with 14 bases separating them. The CDR3 runs 16 residues. Germline loops: CDR1 SGDLS, CDR2 YYNGEE.

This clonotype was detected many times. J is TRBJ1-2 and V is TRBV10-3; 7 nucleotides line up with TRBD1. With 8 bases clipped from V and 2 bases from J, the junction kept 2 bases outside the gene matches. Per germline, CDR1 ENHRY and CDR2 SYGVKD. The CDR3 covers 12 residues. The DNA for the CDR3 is TGTGCCATCCAGGGGGGGAACTATGGCTACACCTTC. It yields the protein CAIQGGNYGYTF.

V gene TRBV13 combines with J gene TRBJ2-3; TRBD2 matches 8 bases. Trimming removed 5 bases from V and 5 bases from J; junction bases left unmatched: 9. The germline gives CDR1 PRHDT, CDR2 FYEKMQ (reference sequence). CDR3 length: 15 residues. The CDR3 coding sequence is TGTGCCAGCAGCCACATAGCGGGGCCCAGAGATACGCAGTATTTT. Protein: CASSHIAGPRDTQYF.

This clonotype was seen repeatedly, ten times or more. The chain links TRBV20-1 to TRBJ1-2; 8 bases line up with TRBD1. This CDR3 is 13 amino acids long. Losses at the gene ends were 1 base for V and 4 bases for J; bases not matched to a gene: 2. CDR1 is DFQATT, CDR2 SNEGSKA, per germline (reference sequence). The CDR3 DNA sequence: TGCAGTGCTAGAGCCGGGACAGGCTATGGCTACACCTTC. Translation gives CSARAGTGYGYTF.

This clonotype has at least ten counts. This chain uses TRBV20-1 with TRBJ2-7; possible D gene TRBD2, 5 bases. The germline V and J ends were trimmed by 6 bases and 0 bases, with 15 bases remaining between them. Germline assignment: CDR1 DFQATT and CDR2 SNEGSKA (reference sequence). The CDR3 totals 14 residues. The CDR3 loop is CSALAGRSSYEQYF. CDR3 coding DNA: TGCAGTGCCTTGGCTGGGAGAAGCTCCTACGAGCAGTACTTC.

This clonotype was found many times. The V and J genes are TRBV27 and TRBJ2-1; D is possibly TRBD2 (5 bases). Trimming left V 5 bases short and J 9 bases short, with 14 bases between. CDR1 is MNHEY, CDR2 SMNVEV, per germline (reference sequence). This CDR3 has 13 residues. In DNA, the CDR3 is TGTGCCAGCAGTCCCACTAGAGAGGCTGAGCAGTTCTTC. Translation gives CASSPTREAEQFF.

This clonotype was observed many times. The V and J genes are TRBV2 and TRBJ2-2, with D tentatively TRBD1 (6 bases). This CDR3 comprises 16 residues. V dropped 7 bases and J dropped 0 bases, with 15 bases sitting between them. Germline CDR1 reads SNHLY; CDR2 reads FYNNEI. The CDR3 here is CASIREGGANTGELFF. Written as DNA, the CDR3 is TGTGCCAGCATCCGCGAAGGGGGAGCGAACACCGGGGAGCTGTTTTTT.

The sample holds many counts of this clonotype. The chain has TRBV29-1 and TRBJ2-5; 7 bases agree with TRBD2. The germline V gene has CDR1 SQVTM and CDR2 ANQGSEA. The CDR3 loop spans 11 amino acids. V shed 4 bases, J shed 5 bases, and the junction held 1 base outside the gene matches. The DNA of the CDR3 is TGCAGCGTTGTGGGGGGGGAGACCCAGTACTTC. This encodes CSVVGGETQYF.

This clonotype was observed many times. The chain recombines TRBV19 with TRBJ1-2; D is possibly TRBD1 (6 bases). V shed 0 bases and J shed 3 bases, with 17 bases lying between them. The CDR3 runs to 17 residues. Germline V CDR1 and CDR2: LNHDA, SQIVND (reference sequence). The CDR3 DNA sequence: TGTGCCAGTAGTATAGATCCAGAACAGGGAGTGTACTATGGCTACACCTTC. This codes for CASSIDPEQGVYYGYTF.

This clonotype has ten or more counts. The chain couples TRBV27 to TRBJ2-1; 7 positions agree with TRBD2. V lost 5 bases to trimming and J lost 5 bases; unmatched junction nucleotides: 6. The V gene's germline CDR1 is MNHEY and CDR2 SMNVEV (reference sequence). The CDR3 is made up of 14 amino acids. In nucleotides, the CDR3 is TGTGCCAGCAGTATCCAGCGGGAAAACAATGAGCAGTTCTTC. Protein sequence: CASSIQRENNEQFF.

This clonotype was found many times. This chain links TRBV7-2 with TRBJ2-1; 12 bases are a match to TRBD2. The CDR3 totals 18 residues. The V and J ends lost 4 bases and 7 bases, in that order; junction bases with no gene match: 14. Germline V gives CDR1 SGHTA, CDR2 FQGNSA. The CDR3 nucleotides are TGTGCCAGCAGCTCCGCCCGACTAGCGGGAGCCCTTCGGAATGAGCAGTTCTTC. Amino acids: CASSSARLAGALRNEQFF.

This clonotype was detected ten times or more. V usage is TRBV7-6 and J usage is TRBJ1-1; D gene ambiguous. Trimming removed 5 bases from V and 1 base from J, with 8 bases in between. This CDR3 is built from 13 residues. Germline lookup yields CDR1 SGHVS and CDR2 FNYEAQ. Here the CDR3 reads CASSQIENTEAFF. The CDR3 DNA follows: TGTGCCAGCAGCCAAATCGAGAACACTGAAGCTTTCTTT.

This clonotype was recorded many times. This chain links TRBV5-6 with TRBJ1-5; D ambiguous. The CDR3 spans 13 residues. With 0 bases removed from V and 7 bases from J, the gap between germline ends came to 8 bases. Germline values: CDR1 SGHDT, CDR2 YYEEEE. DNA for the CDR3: TGTGCCAGCAGCTTGGGGGGAGGACAGCCCCAGCATTTT. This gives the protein CASSLGGGQPQHF. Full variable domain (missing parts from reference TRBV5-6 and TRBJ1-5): DAGVTQSPTHLIKTRGQQVTLRCSPKSGHDTVSWYQQALGQGPQFIFQYYEEEERQRGNFPDRFSGHQFPNYSSELNVNALLLGDSALYLCASSLGGGQPQHFGDGTRLSIL.

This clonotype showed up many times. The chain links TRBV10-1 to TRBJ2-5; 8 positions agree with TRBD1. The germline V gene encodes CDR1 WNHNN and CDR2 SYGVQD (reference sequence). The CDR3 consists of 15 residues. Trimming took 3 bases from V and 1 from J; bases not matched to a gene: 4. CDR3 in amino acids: CASSDGQGLQETQYF. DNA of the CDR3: TGCGCCAGCAGTGACGGACAGGGTCTCCAAGAGACCCAGTACTTC.

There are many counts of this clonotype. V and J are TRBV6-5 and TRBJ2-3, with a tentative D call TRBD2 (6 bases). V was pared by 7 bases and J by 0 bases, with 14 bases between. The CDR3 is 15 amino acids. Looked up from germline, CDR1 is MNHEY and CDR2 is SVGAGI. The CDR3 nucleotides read TGTGCCAGCACCACGGACTACTCTAGCACAGATACGCAGTATTTT. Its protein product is CASTTDYSSTDTQYF.

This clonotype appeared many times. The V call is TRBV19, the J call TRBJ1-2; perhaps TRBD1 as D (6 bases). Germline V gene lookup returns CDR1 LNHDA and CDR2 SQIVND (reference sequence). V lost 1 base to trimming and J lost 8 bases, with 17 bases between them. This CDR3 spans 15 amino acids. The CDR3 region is CASSIADRFRGGYTF. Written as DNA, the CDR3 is TGTGCCAGTAGTATAGCCGACAGGTTTCGAGGCGGCTACACCTTC.

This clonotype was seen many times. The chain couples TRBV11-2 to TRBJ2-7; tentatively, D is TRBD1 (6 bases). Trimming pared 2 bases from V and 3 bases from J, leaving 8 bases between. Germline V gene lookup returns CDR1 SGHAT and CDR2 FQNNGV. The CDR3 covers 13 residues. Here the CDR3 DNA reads TGTGCCAGCAGCTTAAGCAGGGGCTACGAGCAGTACGTC. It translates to CASSLSRGYEQYV.

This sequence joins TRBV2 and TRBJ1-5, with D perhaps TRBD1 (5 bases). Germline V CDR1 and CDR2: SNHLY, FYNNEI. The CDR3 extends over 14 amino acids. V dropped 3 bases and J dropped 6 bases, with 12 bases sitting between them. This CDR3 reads CASSEFGAGQPQHF. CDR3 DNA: TGTGCCAGCAGTGAGTTCGGGGCCGGTCAGCCCCAGCATTTT.

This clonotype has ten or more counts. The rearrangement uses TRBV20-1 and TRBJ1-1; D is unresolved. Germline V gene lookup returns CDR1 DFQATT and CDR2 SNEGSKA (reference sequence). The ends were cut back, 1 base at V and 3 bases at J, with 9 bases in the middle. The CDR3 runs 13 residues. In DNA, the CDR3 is TGCAGTGCTAGAGGAGGCTGGGACACTGAAGCTTTCTTT. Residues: CSARGGWDTEAFF.

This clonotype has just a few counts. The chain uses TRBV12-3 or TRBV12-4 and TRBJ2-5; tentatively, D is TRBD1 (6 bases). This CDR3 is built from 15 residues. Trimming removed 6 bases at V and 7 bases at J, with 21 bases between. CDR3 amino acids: CASSPASPGQPTQYF. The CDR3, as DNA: TGTGCCAGCAGCCCCGCGTCACCGGGACAACCGACCCAGTACTTC.

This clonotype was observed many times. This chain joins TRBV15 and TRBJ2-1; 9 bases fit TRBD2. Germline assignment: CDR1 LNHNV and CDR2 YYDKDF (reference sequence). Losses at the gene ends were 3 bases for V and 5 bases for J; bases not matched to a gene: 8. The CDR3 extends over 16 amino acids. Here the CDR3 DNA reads TGTGCCACCAGCAGTTCCGGACTAGCGCGCCACAATGAGCAGTTCTTC. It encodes CATSSSGLARHNEQFF.

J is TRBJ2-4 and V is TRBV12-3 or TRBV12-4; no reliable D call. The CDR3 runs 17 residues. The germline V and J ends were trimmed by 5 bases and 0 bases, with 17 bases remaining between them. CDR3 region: CASSPLDPRAAKNIQYF. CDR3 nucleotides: TGTGCCAGCAGTCCACTGGACCCCCGGGCAGCCAAAAACATTCAGTACTTC.

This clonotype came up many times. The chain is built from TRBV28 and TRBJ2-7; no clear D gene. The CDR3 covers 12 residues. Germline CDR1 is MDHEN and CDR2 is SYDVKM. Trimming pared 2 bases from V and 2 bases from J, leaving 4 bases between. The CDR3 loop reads CASSLGTYEQYF. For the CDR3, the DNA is TGTGCCAGCAGTTTAGGGACCTACGAGCAGTACTTC.

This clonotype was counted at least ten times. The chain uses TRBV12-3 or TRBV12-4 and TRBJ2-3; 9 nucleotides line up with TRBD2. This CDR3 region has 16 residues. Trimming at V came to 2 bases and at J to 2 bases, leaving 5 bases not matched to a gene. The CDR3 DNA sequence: TGTGCCAGCAGTTTAAGGGCTAGCGGGACCACAGATACGCAGTATTTT. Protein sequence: CASSLRASGTTDTQYF.

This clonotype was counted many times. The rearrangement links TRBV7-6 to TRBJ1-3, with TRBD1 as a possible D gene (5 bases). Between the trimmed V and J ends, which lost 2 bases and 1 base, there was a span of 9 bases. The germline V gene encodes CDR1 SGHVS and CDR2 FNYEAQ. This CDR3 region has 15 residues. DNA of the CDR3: TGTGCCAGCAGCTTATTCGGGGCTTCTGGAAACACCATATATTTT. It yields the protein CASSLFGASGNTIYF.